This TCR beta chain was observed in a study of type 1 regulatory T cells. Background on the study: An in vitro protocol generated T-allo10, a Tr1-enriched, alloantigen-specific CD4 T cell product.

V dropped 0 bases and J dropped 4 bases, with 12 bases sitting between them. Germline values: CDR1 SNHLY, CDR2 FYNNEI. This CDR3 has 15 amino acids. On this clonotype: The antigen remains undetermined.

Graft donor-derived T-allo10 cells were described as host-alloantigen-specific, anergic, and alloantigen-specifically suppressive. From the reads, TCRdb called clonotypes with MiXCR, one entry per CDR3 protein. The sample holds fewer than 30,000 distinct CDR3 sequences; 72% are singletons and the top ten take 11% to 15%. Sequencing used cultured T cells, either the whole culture or a sorted T cell fraction (not recorded which). Subset in this sample: Tr1-enriched cell product generated in vitro against host alloantigens. This chain links TRBV2 with TRBJ1-2, with D possibly TRBD1 on 6 matching bases. The origin of this receptor is a human donor in good health. CDR3 in amino acids: CASSEALQGSYGYTF. The DNA for the CDR3 is TGTGCCAGCAGTGAAGCGCTTCAGGGGAGCTATGGCTACACCTTC. Based on the CDR3 plus reference TRBV2 and TRBJ1-2, the full variable domain is EPEVTQTPSHQVTQMGQEVILRCVPISNHLYFYWYRQILGQKVEFLVSFYNNEISEKSEIFDDQFSVERPDGSNFTLKIRSTKLEDSAMYFCASSEALQGSYGYTFGSGTRLTVV.